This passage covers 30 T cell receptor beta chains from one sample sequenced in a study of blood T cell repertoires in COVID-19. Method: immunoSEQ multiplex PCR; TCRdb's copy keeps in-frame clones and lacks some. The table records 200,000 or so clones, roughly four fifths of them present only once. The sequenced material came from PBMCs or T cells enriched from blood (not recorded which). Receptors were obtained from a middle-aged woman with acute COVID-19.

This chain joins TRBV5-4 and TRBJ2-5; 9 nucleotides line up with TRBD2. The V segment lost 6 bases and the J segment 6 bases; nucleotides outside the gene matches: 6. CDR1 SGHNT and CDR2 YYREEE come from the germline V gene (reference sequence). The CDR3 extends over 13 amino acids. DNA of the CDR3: TGTGCCAGCACGGGCGGGGGGGCTCAGACCCAGTACTTC. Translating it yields CASTGGGAQTQYF. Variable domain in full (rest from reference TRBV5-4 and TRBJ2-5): ETGVTQSPTHLIKTRGQQVTLRCSSQSGHNTVSWYQQALGQGPQFIFQYYREEENGRGNFPPRFSGLQFPNYSSELNVNALELDDSALYLCASTGGGAQTQYFGPGTRLLVL.

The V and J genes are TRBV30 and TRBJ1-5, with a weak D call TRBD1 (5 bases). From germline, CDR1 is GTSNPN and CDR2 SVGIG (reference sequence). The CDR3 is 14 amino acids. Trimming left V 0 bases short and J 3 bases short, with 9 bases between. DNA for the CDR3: TGTGCCTGGAGTGTACCAGGGAACAATCAGCCCCAGCATTTT. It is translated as CAWSVPGNNQPQHF.

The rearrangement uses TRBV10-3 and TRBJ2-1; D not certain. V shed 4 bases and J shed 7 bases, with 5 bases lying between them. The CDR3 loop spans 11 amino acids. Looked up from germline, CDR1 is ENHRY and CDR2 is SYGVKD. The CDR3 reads CAISGQNEQFF. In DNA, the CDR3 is TGTGCCATCAGTGGCCAGAATGAGCAGTTCTTC.

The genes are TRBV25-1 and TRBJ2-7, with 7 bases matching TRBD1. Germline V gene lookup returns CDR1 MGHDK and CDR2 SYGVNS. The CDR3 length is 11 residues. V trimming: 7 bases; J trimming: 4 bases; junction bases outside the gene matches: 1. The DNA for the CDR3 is TGTGCCAGCAACAGGGGTTACGAGCAGTACTTC. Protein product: CASNRGYEQYF.

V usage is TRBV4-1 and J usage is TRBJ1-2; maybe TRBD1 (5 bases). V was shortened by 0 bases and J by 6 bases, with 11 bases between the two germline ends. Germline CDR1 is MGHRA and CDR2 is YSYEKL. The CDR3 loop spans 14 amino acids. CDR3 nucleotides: TGCGCCAGCAGCCAAGAGGGGGGGTGGGATGGCTACACCTTC. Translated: CASSQEGGWDGYTF.

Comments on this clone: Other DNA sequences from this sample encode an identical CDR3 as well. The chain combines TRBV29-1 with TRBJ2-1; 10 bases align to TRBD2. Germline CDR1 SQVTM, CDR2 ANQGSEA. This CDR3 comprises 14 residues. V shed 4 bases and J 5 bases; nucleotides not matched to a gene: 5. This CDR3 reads CSVGRLAGNNEQFF. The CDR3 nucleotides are TGCAGCGTTGGGCGACTAGCGGGTAACAATGAGCAGTTCTTC.

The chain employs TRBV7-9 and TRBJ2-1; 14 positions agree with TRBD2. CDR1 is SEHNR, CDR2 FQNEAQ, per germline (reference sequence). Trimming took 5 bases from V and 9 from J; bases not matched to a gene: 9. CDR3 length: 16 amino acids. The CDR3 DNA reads TGTGCCAGCAGCCCGACTAGCGGGGGGGCCTTGGGTGAGCAGTTCTTC. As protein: CASSPTSGGALGEQFF.

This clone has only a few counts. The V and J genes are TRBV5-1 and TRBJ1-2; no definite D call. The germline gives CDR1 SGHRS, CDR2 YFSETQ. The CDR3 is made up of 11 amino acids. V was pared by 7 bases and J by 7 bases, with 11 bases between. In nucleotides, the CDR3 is TGCGCCAGCCGCCGGGATTTTGGCTACACCTTC. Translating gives CASRRDFGYTF.

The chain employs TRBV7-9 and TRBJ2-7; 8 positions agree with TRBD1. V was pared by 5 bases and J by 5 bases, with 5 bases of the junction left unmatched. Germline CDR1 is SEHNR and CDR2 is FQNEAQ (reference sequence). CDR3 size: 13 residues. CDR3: CASSRDRSDEQYF. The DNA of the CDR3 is TGTGCCAGCAGCCGGGACAGGTCCGACGAGCAGTACTTC.

The CDR3 nucleotides read TGTGCCAGCGGGGGAATGCAGGGGGCCCCCTACGAGCAGTACTTC. As protein: CASGGMQGAPYEQYF. This chain joins TRBV6-6 and TRBJ2-7; 8 positions match TRBD1. Looked up from germline, CDR1 is MNHNY and CDR2 is SVGAGI (reference sequence). V shed 8 bases and J 2 bases; nucleotides not matched to a gene: 11. The CDR3 extends over 15 amino acids.

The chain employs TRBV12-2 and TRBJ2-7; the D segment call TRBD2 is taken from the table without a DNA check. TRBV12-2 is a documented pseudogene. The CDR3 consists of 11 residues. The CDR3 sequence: CASRSENEQYF. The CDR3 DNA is TGTGCAAGTCGCTCCGAGAACGAGCAGTACTTC.

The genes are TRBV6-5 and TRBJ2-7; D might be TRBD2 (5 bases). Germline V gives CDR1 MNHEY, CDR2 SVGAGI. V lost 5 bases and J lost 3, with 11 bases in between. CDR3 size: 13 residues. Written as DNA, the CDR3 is TGTGCCAGCAGTCCGTCGGGGATCTACGAGCAGTACTTC. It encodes CASSPSGIYEQYF.

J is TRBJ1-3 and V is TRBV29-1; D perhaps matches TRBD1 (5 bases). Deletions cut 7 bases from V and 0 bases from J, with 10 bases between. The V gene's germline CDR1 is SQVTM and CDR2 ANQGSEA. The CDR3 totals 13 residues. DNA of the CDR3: TGCAGCGCTCCAGGGTCCTCTGGAAACACCATATATTTT. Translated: CSAPGSSGNTIYF.

The CDR3 reads CASSLTGLAGGLDTQYF. The CDR3 nucleotides read TGTGCCAGCAGCTTAACGGGACTAGCGGGGGGGTTGGATACGCAGTATTTT. The rearrangement links TRBV7-2 to TRBJ2-3; 16 bases fit TRBD2. Germline V gene sequence: CDR1 SGHTA, CDR2 FQGNSA. This CDR3 comprises 17 residues. V dropped 2 bases and J dropped 6; count of bases not matched to a gene: 5.

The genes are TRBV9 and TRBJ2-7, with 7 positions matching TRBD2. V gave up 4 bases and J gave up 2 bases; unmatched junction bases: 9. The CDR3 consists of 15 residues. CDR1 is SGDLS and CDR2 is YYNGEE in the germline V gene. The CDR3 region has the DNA TGTGCCAGCAGCATTTCTAGCGGCCCTACCTACGAGCAGTACTTC. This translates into CASSISSGPTYEQYF.

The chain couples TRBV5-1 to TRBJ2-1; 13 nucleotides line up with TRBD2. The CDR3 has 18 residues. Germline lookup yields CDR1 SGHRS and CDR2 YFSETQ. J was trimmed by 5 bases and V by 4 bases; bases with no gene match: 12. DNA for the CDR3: TGCGCCAGCAGCAACGCCGGGACTAGCGGGATGAGGAACAATGAGCAGTTCTTC. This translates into CASSNAGTSGMRNNEQFF.

This CDR3 is CASSSLRRDNEQFF. CDR3 DNA sequence: TGTGCCAGCAGCTCACTAAGGAGAGACAATGAGCAGTTCTTC. V usage is TRBV11-1 and J usage is TRBJ2-1; D remains ambiguous. This CDR3 has 14 amino acids. Looked up from germline, CDR1 is SGHAT and CDR2 is FQDESV (reference sequence). With 4 bases removed from V and 5 bases from J, the gap between germline ends came to 12 bases.

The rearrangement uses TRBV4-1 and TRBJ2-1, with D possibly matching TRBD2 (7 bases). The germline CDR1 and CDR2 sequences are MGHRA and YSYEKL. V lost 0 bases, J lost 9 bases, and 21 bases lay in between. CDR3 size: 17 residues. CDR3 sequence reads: CASSQDFEGGAEPEQFF. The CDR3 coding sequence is TGCGCCAGCAGCCAAGATTTTGAGGGGGGGGCGGAGCCTGAGCAGTTCTTC.

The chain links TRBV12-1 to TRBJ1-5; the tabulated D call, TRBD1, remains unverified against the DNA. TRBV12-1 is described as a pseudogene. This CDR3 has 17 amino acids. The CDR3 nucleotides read TGTGCCAGCAGTTACAGACCCCGGGACAGAAGCAATCAGCCCCAGCATTTT. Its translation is CASSYRPRDRSNQPQHF.

CDR3 bases: TGTGCCAGCAGCTTGTCGGGTGACAGGGTTGAAGCTTTCTTT. It codes for CASSLSGDRVEAFF. The chain uses TRBV5-8 and TRBJ1-1, with 7 bases lining up with TRBD1. V was clipped by 1 base and J by 7 bases; unmatched bases: 7. This CDR3 contains 14 residues. Germline CDR1 reads SGHTS; CDR2 reads YDEGEE.

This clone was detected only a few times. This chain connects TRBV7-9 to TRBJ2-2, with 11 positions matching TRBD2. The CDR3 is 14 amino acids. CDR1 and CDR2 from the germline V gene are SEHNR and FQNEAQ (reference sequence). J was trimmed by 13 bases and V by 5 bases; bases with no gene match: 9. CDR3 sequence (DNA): TGTGCCAGCAGCCAACCTCGACTAGCGGGGCCGCTGTTTTTT. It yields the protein CASSQPRLAGPLFF.

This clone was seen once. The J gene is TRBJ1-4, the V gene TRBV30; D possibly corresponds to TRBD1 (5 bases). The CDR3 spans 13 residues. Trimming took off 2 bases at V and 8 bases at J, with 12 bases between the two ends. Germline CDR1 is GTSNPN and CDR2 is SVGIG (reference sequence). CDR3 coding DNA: TGTGCCTGGAGTTTCGGGGCGGGGGAAAAACTGTTTTTT. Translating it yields CAWSFGAGEKLFF.

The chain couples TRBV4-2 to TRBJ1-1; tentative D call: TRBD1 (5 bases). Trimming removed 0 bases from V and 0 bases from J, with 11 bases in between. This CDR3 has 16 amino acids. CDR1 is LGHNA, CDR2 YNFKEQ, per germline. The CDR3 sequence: CASSQDLWGVNTEAFF. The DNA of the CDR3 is TGTGCCAGCAGCCAAGATCTGTGGGGGGTGAACACTGAAGCTTTCTTT.

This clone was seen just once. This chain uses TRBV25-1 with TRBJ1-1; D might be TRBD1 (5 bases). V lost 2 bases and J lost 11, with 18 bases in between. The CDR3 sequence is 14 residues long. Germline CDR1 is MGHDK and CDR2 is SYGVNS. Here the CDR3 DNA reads TGTGCCAGCAGTGAAACAGGAACCTTGGCGCACGCTTTCTTT. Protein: CASSETGTLAHAFF.

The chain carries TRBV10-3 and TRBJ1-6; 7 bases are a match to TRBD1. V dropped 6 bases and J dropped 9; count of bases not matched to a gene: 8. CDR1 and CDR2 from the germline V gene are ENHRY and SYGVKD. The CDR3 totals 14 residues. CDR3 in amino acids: CAISLGQGGSPLHF. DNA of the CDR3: TGTGCCATCAGCCTTGGGCAGGGGGGTTCACCCCTCCACTTT.

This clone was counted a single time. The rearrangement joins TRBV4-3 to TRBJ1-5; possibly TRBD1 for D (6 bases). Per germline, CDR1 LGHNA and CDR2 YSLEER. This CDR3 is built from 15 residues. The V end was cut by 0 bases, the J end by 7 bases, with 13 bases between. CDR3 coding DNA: TGCGCCAGCAGCCAAGATCTGGGGGCAGGACAGCCCCAGCATTTT. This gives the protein CASSQDLGAGQPQHF.

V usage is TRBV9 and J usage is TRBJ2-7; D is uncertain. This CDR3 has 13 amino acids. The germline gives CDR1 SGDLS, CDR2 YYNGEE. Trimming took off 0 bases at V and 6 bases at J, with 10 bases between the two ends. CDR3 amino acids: CASSVGGSGEQYF. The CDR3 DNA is TGTGCCAGCAGCGTAGGTGGGTCAGGCGAGCAGTACTTC.

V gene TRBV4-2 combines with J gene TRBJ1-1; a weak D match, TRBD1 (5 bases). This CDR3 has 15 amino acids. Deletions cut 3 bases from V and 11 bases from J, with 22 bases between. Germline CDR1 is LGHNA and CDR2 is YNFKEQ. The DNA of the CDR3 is TGTGCCAGCAGCCAGCACACCAGGGAACCGCGCTTGGCTTTCTTT. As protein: CASSQHTREPRLAFF.

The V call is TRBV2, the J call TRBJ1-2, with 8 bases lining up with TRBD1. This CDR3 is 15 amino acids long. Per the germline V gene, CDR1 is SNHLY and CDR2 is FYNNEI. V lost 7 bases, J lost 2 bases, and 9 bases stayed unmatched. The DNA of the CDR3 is TGTGCCAGCACCATTCTGACAGGGGCGAACTATGGCTACACCTTC. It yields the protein CASTILTGANYGYTF.

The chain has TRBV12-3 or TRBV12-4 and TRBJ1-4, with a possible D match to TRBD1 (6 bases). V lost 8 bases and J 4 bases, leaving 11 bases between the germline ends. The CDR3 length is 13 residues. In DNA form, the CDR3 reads TGTGCCAGCGGCCCGGACAGTAATGAAAAACTGTTTTTT. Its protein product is CASGPDSNEKLFF.